One sample yielded the 21 T cell receptor beta chains listed below, sequenced in a study of cytomegalovirus exposure and HLA in healthy donors. Method: immunoSEQ multiplex PCR; TCRdb's copy keeps in-frame clones and lacks some. The sample gives some 85,000 clones, around 96% of which show up once; 1.3% is in the top ten. Sequencing was performed on PBMCs. The receptors were sampled from a young woman in good health and CMV-seronegative.

This chain connects TRBV10-3 to TRBJ2-1; 7 bases are a match to TRBD2. Germline CDR1 and CDR2: ENHRY and SYGVKD. V trimming: 0 bases; J trimming: 3 bases; junction bases outside the gene matches: 11. The CDR3 spans 18 residues. The CDR3, as DNA: TGTGCCATCAGTGAGTCTGGGGGTAGGGGACTAAACTACAATGAGCAGTTCTTC. Protein sequence: CAISESGGRGLNYNEQFF.

The V and J genes are TRBV5-1 and TRBJ2-4, with D perhaps TRBD1 (5 bases). The V gene lost 0 bases and the J gene lost 1 base, with 8 bases spanning the gap. The CDR3 consists of 15 residues. Germline loops: CDR1 SGHRS, CDR2 YFSETQ. The CDR3 region is CASSLEAGAKNIQYF. The DNA for the CDR3 is TGCGCCAGCAGCTTGGAGGCAGGGGCCAAAAACATTCAGTACTTC.

The chain links TRBV25-1 to TRBJ2-4, with a possible D match to TRBD1 (5 bases). The CDR3 covers 15 residues. Germline V gene lookup returns CDR1 MGHDK and CDR2 SYGVNS. With 1 base removed from V and 8 bases from J, the gap between germline ends came to 15 bases. In nucleotides, the CDR3 is TGTGCCAGCAGTGAATTCGGGCAGGGCAGGGACATTCAGTACTTC. It is translated as CASSEFGQGRDIQYF. Full variable domain (remainder filled in from reference TRBV25-1 and TRBJ2-4): EADIYQTPRYLVIGTGKKITLECSQTMGHDKMYWYQQDPGMELHLIHYSYGVNSTEKGDLSSESTVSRIRTEHFPLTLESARPSHTSQYLCASSEFGQGRDIQYFGAGTRLSVL.

CDR3 loop: CASSVGGINKETQYF. In DNA form, the CDR3 reads TGTGCCAGTAGTGTAGGCGGGATCAACAAAGAGACCCAGTACTTC. The chain combines TRBV19 with TRBJ2-5, with D maybe TRBD2 (6 bases). Germline V lookup: CDR1 LNHDA, CDR2 SQIVND (reference sequence). CDR3 length equals 15 residues. Trimming took off 5 bases at V and 3 bases at J, with 16 bases between the two ends.

J is TRBJ2-7 and V is TRBV19; TRBD1 aligns across 10 bases. V shed 2 bases and J 3 bases; nucleotides not matched to a gene: 7. Germline V gives CDR1 LNHDA, CDR2 SQIVND (reference sequence). This CDR3 is 16 amino acids long. Written as DNA, the CDR3 is TGTGCCAGTAGTATAATATGGGACAGGGGCATCTACGAGCAGTACTTC. Its translation: CASSIIWDRGIYEQYF. Filled out from reference TRBV19 and TRBJ2-7, the complete variable domain reads DGGITQSPKYLFRKEGQNVTLSCEQNLNHDAMYWYRQDPGQGLRLIYYSQIVNDFQKGDIAEGYSVSREKKESFPLTVTSAQKNPTAFYLCASSIIWDRGIYEQYFGPGTRLTVT.

This clone was seen a single time. V gene TRBV19 combines with J gene TRBJ2-1, with 11 bases aligning to TRBD2. Germline V CDR1 and CDR2: LNHDA, SQIVND (reference sequence). Trimming cost V 0 bases and J 6 bases; bases outside gene matches: 13. There are 19 residues in the CDR3. The CDR3 DNA reads as TGTGCCAGTAGTATAGAATCCTGGGTAATAGCGGGAGGGCCCAATGAGCAGTTCTTC. Protein product: CASSIESWVIAGGPNEQFF.

The V and J genes are TRBV5-1 and TRBJ2-1; D gene uncertain. The CDR3 covers 12 residues. Between the trimmed V and J ends, which lost 4 bases and 10 bases, there was a span of 12 bases. Germline V gene sequence: CDR1 SGHRS, CDR2 YFSETQ. Here the CDR3 DNA reads TGCGCCAGCAGCGATACAGAGAAAGAGCAGTTCTTC. Protein: CASSDTEKEQFF.

This clone was picked up a small number of times. The chain has TRBV9 and TRBJ2-1, with 9 bases lining up with TRBD2. CDR1 is SGDLS, CDR2 YYNGEE, per germline. This CDR3 has 16 residues. With V trimmed by 0 bases and J by 7 bases, 8 bases remained unmatched. CDR3 residues: CASSVEASGKVNEQFF. The CDR3 DNA reads TGTGCCAGCAGCGTAGAGGCTAGCGGGAAAGTAAATGAGCAGTTCTTC.

This chain uses TRBV2 with TRBJ1-5; 8 nucleotides match TRBD1. Germline CDR1 is SNHLY and CDR2 is FYNNEI. CDR3 length: 15 amino acids. The V segment lost 5 bases and the J segment 2 bases; nucleotides outside the gene matches: 5. CDR3 DNA: TGTGCCAGCAGTTTCACGACAGGGGGCAATCAGCCCCAGCATTTT. Translated, it gives CASSFTTGGNQPQHF.

With regard to this clone: One end of the junction varies from germline; a read error may be responsible. The chain recombines TRBV19 with TRBJ1-1; a possible D gene is TRBD1 (6 bases). From germline, CDR1 is LNHDA and CDR2 SQIVND (reference sequence). This CDR3 contains 14 residues. The DNA for the CDR3 is TGTGCCAGTAGTATAGATCTTAGGGACACCGAAGCTTTCTTT. Translated: CASSIDLRDTEAFF.

The CDR3: CASSGLAGTETQYF. The CDR3 region has the DNA TGCGCCAGCTCAGGACTAGCGGGAACGGAGACCCAGTACTTC. The chain links TRBV10-1 to TRBJ2-5; 12 bases fit TRBD2. This CDR3 is built from 14 residues. Trimming took 8 bases from V and 5 from J; bases not matched to a gene: 6. CDR1 and CDR2 from the germline V gene are WNHNN and SYGVQD (reference sequence).

CDR3 residues: CASSVGRQGYQETQYF. In DNA, the CDR3 is TGTGCCAGCAGCGTAGGTCGGCAGGGCTACCAAGAGACCCAGTACTTC. V gene TRBV9 combines with J gene TRBJ2-5; maybe TRBD1 (5 bases). Germline assignment: CDR1 SGDLS and CDR2 YYNGEE. This CDR3 contains 16 residues. V lost 0 bases, J lost 0 bases, and 12 bases lay in between.

This clone has a single count. The chain links TRBV5-1 to TRBJ2-5, with D maybe TRBD1 (6 bases). From germline, CDR1 is SGHRS and CDR2 YFSETQ. Trimming pared 0 bases from V and 4 bases from J, leaving 22 bases between. CDR3 length: 18 amino acids. CDR3 sequence: CASSLVTGWLDAGETQYF. CDR3 DNA: TGCGCCAGCAGCTTGGTCACAGGGTGGTTGGATGCTGGAGAGACCCAGTACTTC.

The chain is built from TRBV7-9 and TRBJ2-7; TRBD1 aligns across 9 bases. The CDR3 length is 15 residues. With V trimmed by 6 bases and J by 3 bases, 9 bases remained unmatched. Germline V gives CDR1 SEHNR, CDR2 FQNEAQ (reference sequence). The CDR3 spells CASRGQGGKGYEQYF. In DNA, the CDR3 is TGTGCCAGCAGGGGACAGGGTGGCAAAGGCTACGAGCAGTACTTC. Drawing the rest from reference TRBV7-9 and TRBJ2-7, the complete variable domain is DTGVSQNPRHKITKRGQNVTFRCDPISEHNRLYWYRQTLGQGPEFLTYFQNEAQLEKSRLLSDRFSAERPKGSFSTLEIQRTEQGDSAMYLCASRGQGGKGYEQYFGPGTRLTVT.

The V and J genes are TRBV19 and TRBJ2-5; 10 positions match TRBD2. The CDR3 has 16 residues. Trimming cost V 4 bases and J 2 bases; bases outside gene matches: 7. The germline V gene has CDR1 LNHDA and CDR2 SQIVND (reference sequence). The CDR3 is CASSTGLAAPQETQYF. The DNA of the CDR3 is TGTGCCAGTAGTACTGGACTAGCGGCTCCTCAAGAGACCCAGTACTTC. Together with reference TRBV19 and TRBJ2-5, the CDR3 gives the full variable domain: DGGITQSPKYLFRKEGQNVTLSCEQNLNHDAMYWYRQDPGQGLRLIYYSQIVNDFQKGDIAEGYSVSREKKESFPLTVTSAQKNPTAFYLCASSTGLAAPQETQYFGPGTRLLVL.

J is TRBJ2-1 and V is TRBV9, with D uncertain. From germline, CDR1 is SGDLS and CDR2 YYNGEE. V was pared by 0 bases and J by 4 bases, with 5 bases between. CDR3 length: 13 residues. In DNA, the CDR3 is TGTGCCAGCAGCGTAGGCAGTTACAATGAGCAGTTCTTC. Its protein product is CASSVGSYNEQFF.

The V and J genes are TRBV7-9 and TRBJ1-2; 9 positions match TRBD1. The length of the CDR3 is 14 residues. J lost 7 bases, V lost 4 bases, and 7 bases had no gene match. Germline loops: CDR1 SEHNR, CDR2 FQNEAQ (reference sequence). CDR3 DNA sequence: TGTGCCAGCAGCTGTGAACAGGGGGCGGTTGGCTACACCTTC. This encodes CASSCEQGAVGYTF.

CDR3 in amino acids: CASSSHFPGQGINSNQPQHF. The CDR3 DNA follows: TGTGCCAGCAGTTCCCACTTCCCTGGACAGGGGATCAATAGCAATCAGCCCCAGCATTTT. V gene TRBV7-8 combines with J gene TRBJ1-5, with 9 positions matching TRBD1. Trimming removed 6 bases from V and 0 bases from J; junction bases left unmatched: 18. The CDR3 extends over 20 amino acids. Germline V gene lookup returns CDR1 SGHVS and CDR2 FQNEAQ.

This clone occurred once. The chain uses TRBV5-1 and TRBJ2-5; D might be TRBD1 (6 bases). The germline V and J ends were trimmed by 2 bases and 1 base, with 12 bases remaining between them. This CDR3 is built from 15 residues. Germline CDR1 and CDR2: SGHRS and YFSETQ. CDR3: CASSFYQGIQETQYF. The CDR3 DNA reads as TGCGCCAGCAGCTTTTACCAGGGGATCCAAGAGACCCAGTACTTC.

This sequence joins TRBV11-3 and TRBJ2-1, with a possible D match to TRBD2 (5 bases). V shed 0 bases and J shed 4 bases, with 7 bases lying between them. Per germline, CDR1 SGHNT and CDR2 YENEEA. The CDR3 length is 14 residues. The CDR3 protein is CASSLDRGYNEQFF. CDR3 in DNA: TGTGCCAGCAGCTTAGATCGGGGTTACAATGAGCAGTTCTTC.

The chain combines TRBV5-1 with TRBJ1-1, with 8 nucleotides matching TRBD1. CDR1 and CDR2 from the germline V gene are SGHRS and YFSETQ. The CDR3 covers 13 residues. V lost 6 bases to trimming and J lost 2 bases; unmatched junction nucleotides: 3. CDR3 bases: TGCGCCAGCACGGACAGGGTAAACACTGAAGCTTTCTTT. Translating it yields CASTDRVNTEAFF.